This TCR beta chain comes out of a study of T-cell reconstitution after alpha-beta-depleted transplantation in children. Preparation of the TCRbeta library used unique molecular identifiers. TCRdb independently ran MiXCR on the PCR reads; one entry per CDR3 protein. The sample includes 500,000 or so distinct CDR3 sequences, about 33% of them seen just once. In regard to this clonotype: The junction does not match germline at one end; this may be a read error.

CDR1 is SGDLS and CDR2 is YYNGEE in the germline V gene. There are 15 residues in the CDR3. The TCR was taken from a human donor who donated a stem cell graft to a child with aplastic anemia. The rearrangement links TRBV9 to TRBJ2-1; 13 bases align to TRBD2. The sequenced sample was PBMCs from the stem cell graft donor, obtained from the stem cell graft. In DNA form, the CDR3 reads TGTGCCAGCACCGTAGGAGGACTAGCGGGAGATGAGCAGTTCTTC. This gives the protein CASTVGGLAGDEQFF. Using reference TRBV9 and TRBJ2-1 for the parts outside the CDR3, the full variable domain is DSGVTQTPKHLITATGQRVTLRCSPRSGDLSVYWYQQSLDQGLQFLIQYYNGEERAKGNILERFSAQQFPDLHSELNLSSLELGDSALYFCASTVGGLAGDEQFFGPGTRLTVL.